One sample yielded the 18 T cell receptor beta chains listed below, sequenced in a study of T cell repertoires in cytomegalovirus infection. Each CDR3 protein is one row after TCRdb ran MiXCR on the reads. The sample carries fewer than 550,000 distinct CDR3 sequences, more than 15% recorded once. Sequenced input: CD8+ T cells from PBMCs. These receptors came from a human donor in good health (CMV status not recorded). Some clones in this sample may be carry-over from other donors' samples.

The V and J genes are TRBV11-2 and TRBJ2-3; TRBD2 matches at 12 bases. Germline CDR1 and CDR2: SGHAT and FQNNGV. V lost 1 base to trimming and J lost 0 bases; unmatched junction nucleotides: 5. CDR3 length equals 18 residues. CDR3 DNA sequence: TGTGCCAGCAGCTTAGTACTAGCGGGGGGACCTAGCACAGATACGCAGTATTTT. It is translated as CASSLVLAGGPSTDTQYF.

This clonotype has at least ten counts. The chain recombines TRBV6-1 with TRBJ2-5, with D perhaps assigned TRBD1 or TRBD2 (5 bases each). Germline assignment: CDR1 MNHNS and CDR2 SASEGT. The V end lost 2 bases, the J end lost 5 bases, and 15 bases lay between the germline ends. The CDR3 loop spans 15 amino acids. The CDR3 DNA sequence: TGTGCCAGCAGTGAACCGGGACCCCTGGGGGAGACCCAGTACTTC. Protein sequence: CASSEPGPLGETQYF.

This clonotype was observed many times. The chain joins TRBV7-9 to TRBJ2-1; D call uncertain. V dropped 0 bases and J dropped 1 base, with 10 bases sitting between them. The CDR3 is 16 amino acids. Looked up from germline, CDR1 is SEHNR and CDR2 is FQNEAQ (reference sequence). The CDR3 sequence is CASSLAFWRSYNEQFF. The CDR3 DNA reads TGTGCCAGCAGCTTAGCTTTCTGGCGGTCCTACAATGAGCAGTTCTTC. Using reference TRBV7-9 and TRBJ2-1 for the parts outside the CDR3, the full variable domain is DTGVSQNPRHKITKRGQNVTFRCDPISEHNRLYWYRQTLGQGPEFLTYFQNEAQLEKSRLLSDRFSAERPKGSFSTLEIQRTEQGDSAMYLCASSLAFWRSYNEQFFGPGTRLTVL.

The rearrangement links TRBV27 to TRBJ2-5; 12 nucleotides match TRBD1. Looked up from germline, CDR1 is MNHEY and CDR2 is SMNVEV (reference sequence). Trimming at V came to 3 bases and at J to 4 bases, leaving 6 bases not matched to a gene. There are 16 residues in the CDR3. The CDR3 nucleotides read TGTGCCAGCAGTTTTTTTGGGACAGGGGGCCGAGAGACCCAGTACTTC. As protein: CASSFFGTGGRETQYF.

A word on this clonotype: Since a much larger clone is just one base distant, this may be a read error. This CDR3 fails to terminate in the conserved phenylalanine or tryptophan, so it likely reflects a read error. V is TRBV6-5 and J is TRBJ2-5, with D uncertain. This CDR3 contains 13 residues. Germline CDR1 is MNHEY and CDR2 is SVGAGI. V lost 2 bases to trimming and J lost 4 bases, with 8 bases between them. Here the CDR3 DNA reads TGTGCCAGCAGTTACGGAACACGAGAGACCCAGTACATC. Its translation: CASSYGTRETQYI.

This clonotype has a handful of counts. The chain combines TRBV6-5 with TRBJ2-7, with TRBD2 matching over 11 bases. V shed 6 bases, J shed 2 bases, and the junction held 3 bases outside the gene matches. CDR1 and CDR2 from the germline V gene are MNHEY and SVGAGI. This CDR3 has 14 residues. The CDR3 reads CASRTSGSAYEQYF. As DNA, the CDR3 is TGTGCCAGCAGAACTAGCGGGAGTGCCTACGAGCAGTACTTC.

The sample holds a few counts of this clonotype. This chain uses TRBV27 with TRBJ2-1, with a weak D call TRBD2 (5 bases). With 6 bases removed from V and 14 bases from J, the gap between germline ends came to 23 bases. Per the germline V gene, CDR1 is MNHEY and CDR2 is SMNVEV (reference sequence). The CDR3 is 14 amino acids. The CDR3 is CASRGVAISSIKFF. The CDR3 nucleotides read TGTGCCAGCAGGGGAGTGGCTATTTCCAGTATAAAGTTCTTC.

This clonotype has a handful of counts. V usage is TRBV15 and J usage is TRBJ1-5; 7 bases map to TRBD1. The germline V gene has CDR1 LNHNV and CDR2 YYDKDF (reference sequence). The CDR3 is 15 residues long. V dropped 5 bases and J dropped 2; count of bases not matched to a gene: 6. CDR3 nucleotide sequence: TGTGCCACCAGCGACAGGGCGTACGGCAATCAGCCCCAGCATTTT. It codes for CATSDRAYGNQPQHF.

Only one count was recorded for this clonotype. J is TRBJ1-1 and V is TRBV20-1; D might be TRBD1 (5 bases). Between the trimmed V and J ends, which lost 5 bases and 1 base, there was a span of 11 bases. CDR1 and CDR2 (germline): DFQATT, SNEGSKA (reference sequence). This CDR3 has 13 residues. Here the CDR3 DNA reads TGCAGTGCTGCGGGGCCCACGAACACTGAAGCTTTCTTT. It codes for CSAAGPTNTEAFF.

V gene TRBV12-3 or TRBV12-4 combines with J gene TRBJ2-7, with D unresolved. V lost 4 bases to trimming and J lost 3 bases, with 13 bases between them. This CDR3 is 14 amino acids long. CDR3 coding DNA: TGTGCCAGCAGTTCGGCTAGTGGCGTCTACGAGCAGTACTTC. Its translation: CASSSASGVYEQYF.

The chain has TRBV18 and TRBJ1-1, with a weak D call TRBD1 (6 bases). Germline V lookup: CDR1 KGHSH, CDR2 LQKENI. The CDR3 covers 15 residues. V shed 3 bases and J shed 7 bases, with 18 bases lying between them. The CDR3 DNA reads as TGTGCCAGCTCACCCCAGTACAGGGAATTGGTTGAAGCTTTCTTT. This encodes CASSPQYRELVEAFF.

Ten or more counts support this clonotype. The chain is built from TRBV11-2 and TRBJ2-1; no definite D call. This CDR3 is built from 13 residues. V was pared by 6 bases and J by 4 bases, with 10 bases between. Germline-derived CDR1 and CDR2 are SGHAT and FQNNGV. This CDR3 is CASSLATYNEQFF. CDR3 nucleotides: TGTGCCAGCAGTTTGGCGACTTACAATGAGCAGTTCTTC.

The chain links TRBV7-3 to TRBJ2-3, with 9 positions matching TRBD1. Germline V gene lookup returns CDR1 SGHTA and CDR2 FQGTGA. Trimming at V came to 4 bases and at J to 3 bases, leaving 14 bases not matched to a gene. This CDR3 comprises 18 residues. As DNA, the CDR3 is TGTGCCAGCAGCTCCAGTGTTACAGGGGGCTCAGGTACAGATACGCAGTATTTT. Amino acids: CASSSSVTGGSGTDTQYF.

The chain carries TRBV27 and TRBJ2-5; 10 nucleotides line up with TRBD1. This CDR3 has 16 residues. Germline V gene data show CDR1 as MNHEY and CDR2 as SMNVEV (reference sequence). J was trimmed by 2 bases and V by 6 bases; bases with no gene match: 9. The CDR3 sequence is CASSQDRGQFQETQYF. The CDR3 DNA reads as TGTGCCAGCAGCCAAGACAGGGGGCAGTTTCAAGAGACCCAGTACTTC.

This clonotype was counted ten times or more. The rearrangement uses TRBV28 and TRBJ2-4; 9 positions agree with TRBD2. This CDR3 is 16 amino acids long. V lost 7 bases to trimming and J lost 10 bases; unmatched junction nucleotides: 17. The germline V gene has CDR1 MDHEN and CDR2 SYDVKM. The CDR3 DNA is TGTGCCAGCAAGGGGACGGGACTAGCTGGAGGGGGGATTCAGTACTTC. Protein sequence: CASKGTGLAGGGIQYF.

The chain combines TRBV7-6 with TRBJ1-3; no clear D. V lost 3 bases to trimming and J lost 6 bases, with 3 bases between them. The V gene's germline CDR1 is SGHVS and CDR2 FNYEAQ. The CDR3 runs to 11 residues. As DNA, the CDR3 is TGTGCCAGCAGCTTTTTAAACACCATATATTTT. It encodes CASSFLNTIYF.

This clonotype was observed at least ten times. The J gene is TRBJ2-3, the V gene TRBV7-9; no firm D call. In germline, CDR1 is SEHNR, CDR2 FQNEAQ (reference sequence). This CDR3 is 16 amino acids long. With 1 base removed from V and 2 bases from J, the gap between germline ends came to 13 bases. In DNA form, the CDR3 reads TGTGCCAGCAGCTTAGTCCCCGGAAGTCCCACAGATACGCAGTATTTT. Translated, it gives CASSLVPGSPTDTQYF.

This clonotype was picked up one time. The chain couples TRBV27 to TRBJ1-1, with no clear D. Trimming took off 2 bases at V and 5 bases at J, with 12 bases between the two ends. Looked up from germline, CDR1 is MNHEY and CDR2 is SMNVEV (reference sequence). The CDR3 consists of 14 residues. The DNA for the CDR3 is TGTGCCAGCAGTTTAGGACCGAAGGCTACTGAAGCTTTCTTT. Its protein is CASSLGPKATEAFF.